The sequence of this T cell receptor (beta chain) was determined in a study of T cell repertoires in cytomegalovirus infection. Study background: It was the public TCR beta signatures that indicated both CMV infection and matching HLA type.

Whole-study results and caveats: Summed frequency of public TCR beta families distinguished CMV carriers with the relevant HLA. Across the ex vivo response, the dominant clonotypes were HLA-C-restricted CMV-specific TCR beta clonotypes.

One entry per CDR3 protein results from TCRdb running MiXCR on the reads. The sample has almost 500,000 distinct CDR3 sequences, around 11% seen once. This CDR3 region has 17 residues. The germline V and J ends were trimmed by 1 base and 0 bases, with 13 bases remaining between them. The V gene's germline CDR1 is SGHTA and CDR2 FQGNSA. At least ten counts were recorded for this clonotype. Its antigen is unidentified. V gene TRBV7-2 combines with J gene TRBJ1-3, with D uncertain. The TCR was taken from a human donor in good health (CMV status not recorded). Some clones in this sample may be carry-over from other donors' samples. Sequencing was carried out using PBMCs. The CDR3 protein is CASSLVRPNLSGNTIYF. The CDR3 DNA is TGTGCCAGCAGCTTAGTGAGGCCGAACCTCTCTGGAAACACCATATATTTT.